This TCR beta chain was recorded in a study of blood T cell repertoires in COVID-19. The overall study: Samples representing acute and convalescent COVID-19 were sourced from the United States, Italy and Spain. Sample material is recorded as cDNA or gDNA derived from T cells, B-cell-depleted T cells, or PBMCs.

Methods used by the authors: Reference gene primers were amplified, and this amplification served to estimate nucleated cell counts. Profiling relied on immunoSEQ multiplex PCR, and the TCRdb table lists in-frame clones only, not all of them. Clonal size and the V and J genes are those of that table, whereas D and trimming came from the DNA. The data show roughly 340,000 clones, 90% to 95% seen once. This receptor was obtained from a woman between 18 and 29 years old who had recovered from COVID-19. The sequencing input was peripheral blood.

The CDR3 nucleotides are TGTGCCAGTACCGAGACTAGCGGGGGTGAGCAGTTCTTC. Its protein is CASTETSGGEQFF. This sequence joins TRBV19 and TRBJ2-1; 12 bases agree with TRBD2. Germline CDR1 and CDR2: LNHDA and SQIVND (reference sequence). The V segment lost 7 bases and the J segment 9 bases; nucleotides outside the gene matches: 4. The CDR3 totals 13 residues.